The 9 T cell receptor beta chains presented below share a single source sample, sequenced in a study of CD8+ T cells in alopecia areata. Treatment given: oral pan-JAK inhibitor, 5-10 mg twice daily. RNA extraction was followed by reverse transcription into cDNA, which acted as the sequencing template. The method was immunoSEQ multiplex PCR; TCRdb's version includes in-frame clones alone and lacks a portion of them. The profile covers hundreds of thousands of clones, with about three fifths appearing a single time and more than 1.5% taken by the ten largest. The source was CD4+ T cells sorted from blood, collected at week 24, from a patient treated with tofacitinib. Every receptor here comes from a human donor with alopecia areata.

V is TRBV27 and J is TRBJ1-5; D is uncertain. From germline, CDR1 is MNHEY and CDR2 SMNVEV (reference sequence). V was shortened by 2 bases and J by 5 bases, with 13 bases between the two germline ends. The CDR3 contains 15 residues. In DNA, the CDR3 is TGTGCCAGCAGTTTAGGGCACCTTGGGGATCAGCCCCAGCATTTT. Translation: CASSLGHLGDQPQHF.

This rearrangement joins TRBV30 to TRBJ2-3; D remains ambiguous. CDR1 and CDR2 (germline): GTSNPN, SVGIG (reference sequence). This CDR3 region has 12 residues. V lost 6 bases and J 6 bases, leaving 13 bases between the germline ends. The chain's CDR3 is CACSFMADTQYF. The CDR3, as DNA: TGTGCCTGTTCCTTCATGGCCGATACGCAGTATTTT.

The chain is built from TRBV7-9 and TRBJ2-3; D gene uncertain. Germline V gene lookup returns CDR1 SEHNR and CDR2 FQNEAQ (reference sequence). The CDR3 has 15 amino acids. V lost 3 bases and J lost 0, with 10 bases in between. CDR3 in DNA: TGTGCCAGCAGCTTGGACGGCACGAGCACAGATACGCAGTATTTT. It specifies CASSLDGTSTDTQYF.

The J gene is TRBJ1-5, the V gene TRBV4-1; TRBD1 matches 11 bases. V shed 2 bases and J 10 bases; nucleotides not matched to a gene: 10. Germline V gene sequence: CDR1 MGHRA, CDR2 YSYEKL. The CDR3 loop spans 16 amino acids. CDR3 in DNA: TGCGCCAGCAGCCAATTGGGACAGGGGGGCATCGATCCCCAGCATTTT. Its translation: CASSQLGQGGIDPQHF.

The sample holds a few counts of this clone. The V call is TRBV10-3, the J call TRBJ2-7, with D perhaps TRBD1 or TRBD2 (5 bases each). This CDR3 has 13 amino acids. The V end lost 10 bases, the J end lost 3 bases, and 16 bases lay between the germline ends. The germline V gene encodes CDR1 ENHRY and CDR2 SYGVKD. CDR3 residues: CATRGTSVYEQYF. The CDR3 DNA sequence: TGTGCCACACGGGGCACTTCGGTCTACGAGCAGTACTTC.

The chain uses TRBV5-4 and TRBJ2-3, with D perhaps matching TRBD2 (6 bases). Trimming took 5 bases from V and 2 from J, leaving 18 bases between them. Germline values: CDR1 SGHNT, CDR2 YYREEE (reference sequence). The CDR3 is made up of 16 amino acids. The CDR3 DNA is TGTGCCAGCAGATCCGACGGGAGCTCCTACACAGATACGCAGTATTTT. Its protein product is CASRSDGSSYTDTQYF.

The chain is built from TRBV9 and TRBJ2-2, with 9 bases lining up with TRBD1. V lost 4 bases to trimming and J lost 6 bases; unmatched junction nucleotides: 4. The CDR3 loop spans 14 amino acids. Germline CDR1 reads SGDLS; CDR2 reads YYNGEE. The CDR3 nucleotides read TGTGCCAGCAGCTGGACAGGGGAACCCGGGGAGCTGTTTTTT. Translated, it gives CASSWTGEPGELFF.

V is TRBV7-2 and J is TRBJ2-7; D remains ambiguous. V was cut by 5 bases and J by 0 bases, with 17 bases left in between. Germline lookup yields CDR1 SGHTA and CDR2 FQGNSA. The CDR3 contains 16 residues. The CDR3 nucleotides are TGTGCCAGCAGCCCTTACTTCGACGGTTACTCCTACGAGCAGTACTTC. Its protein is CASSPYFDGYSYEQYF.

This clone has a handful of counts. V and J are TRBV7-9 and TRBJ1-1; tentative D call: TRBD1 (5 bases). The CDR3 extends over 14 amino acids. Deletions cut 11 bases from V and 5 bases from J, with 21 bases between. Germline loops: CDR1 SEHNR, CDR2 FQNEAQ (reference sequence). CDR3 in amino acids: CAEDTGLAYTEAFF. The CDR3, as DNA: TGTGCCGAGGACACAGGCCTGGCCTATACTGAAGCTTTCTTT. The whole variable domain, remainder taken from reference TRBV7-9 and TRBJ1-1, is DTGVSQNPRHKITKRGQNVTFRCDPISEHNRLYWYRQTLGQGPEFLTYFQNEAQLEKSRLLSDRFSAERPKGSFSTLEIQRTEQGDSAMYLCAEDTGLAYTEAFFGQGTRLTVV.